The present T cell receptor (beta chain) was sequenced within a study of OX40 agonist ivuxolimab in advanced cancers. Turning to the overall study: Ivuxolimab, which targeted the costimulatory receptor OX40 (CD134), was an agonistic, fully human IgG2 monoclonal antibody. Patients were allowed to have had prior anti-PD-1, anti-PD-L1 or anti-CTLA-4 therapy, and approximately 40% of the dose-escalation patients had been treated with checkpoint inhibitors. The purpose of peripheral TCRbeta sequencing was to test whether ivuxolimab changed TCR sequence diversity and led to clonal T-cell expansion. Of the approximately 54 patients in dose escalation, 19 had hepatocellular carcinoma, roughly 15 had melanoma, 9 had renal cell carcinoma and 9 had head and neck cancer. Intravenous ivuxolimab was administered to patients every 2 weeks at six dose levels: 0.01, 0.1, 0.3, 1.5, 3 and 10 mg/kg. Three dose-escalation patients achieved partial responses, one with hepatocellular carcinoma and two with cutaneous melanoma. In the dose-escalation cohort, 82.7% of patients were male, and the mean age was approximately 60 years, with a range of about 23 to 90. The paper describes the monotherapy dose-escalation part (N ≈ 51 patients) of the phase I trial of ivuxolimab. The study at large found these results: At doses of 0.1 to 3.0 mg/kg, clonal expansion of both CD4+ and CD8+ T cells in blood was seen between baseline and week 6. The antigen specificity of the peripheral T cells that underwent clonal expansion was not determined. Partial responders in the 0.1-3.0 mg/kg groups had among the lowest normalized peripheral clonal expansion, especially among CD8+ T cells. Low levels of normalized T-cell clonal expansion were also seen in some patients who did not respond. After ivuxolimab, more expanded clones were found on average in CD8+ T cells than in CD4+ T cells.

Details on this clone: Its antigen is currently not known. There are no base qualities to consult, and no much larger clone falls within one base.

The trial excluded patients who had a history of autoimmune disease or who were on systemic immunosuppression. In every dose cohort, peripheral blood was drawn for TCR sequencing at baseline, cycle 4 day 1, and cycle 7 day 1. Samples came from an open-label, multicenter, first-in-human phase I dose-escalation trial of ivuxolimab. Adults with locally advanced or metastatic head and neck squamous cell, hepatocellular, melanoma or renal cell carcinoma were enrolled in the trial. CD4+ and CD8+ T cells were sorted separately from peripheral blood before TCR sequencing. Genomic DNA was isolated from the sorted cells so that the TCRbeta CDR3 region could be sequenced. The immunoSEQ Assay was used to sequence the TCRbeta CDR3 regions. TCRdb mirrors the immuneACCESS table, restricted to in-frame sequences. Some clones are absent from its copies; in checked studies, under half trace to an unresolved V gene, and the reason for the others is unknown. In all, the sample holds nearly 110,000 clones, and 75% to 95% of those were seen once. The ten largest clones represent approximately 0.5% of the sample.

Reading from cysteine to phenylalanine, the CDR3 counts 15 amino acids. Just CDR3 DNA is preserved here, 45 bases in frame from base 1. From a lookup of the germline V gene, CDR1 and CDR2 are SGHTA and FQGTGA. V loses 5 bases, J loses 0 bases, and the germline ends lie 12 bases apart. The sequence came from an adult with an advanced solid tumor such as melanoma, head and neck, liver or kidney cancer. The chain joins TRBV7-3 to TRBJ2-3, and TRBD2 may be the D gene, going by 5 matching bases. Sample: CD4+ or CD8+ T cells sorted from blood, taken in a trial of the OX40 agonist ivuxolimab. The DNA sequence follows: TGTGCCAGCAGCGAACAGACTACTAGCACAGATACGCAGTATTTT. Its protein is CASSEQTTSTDTQYF.